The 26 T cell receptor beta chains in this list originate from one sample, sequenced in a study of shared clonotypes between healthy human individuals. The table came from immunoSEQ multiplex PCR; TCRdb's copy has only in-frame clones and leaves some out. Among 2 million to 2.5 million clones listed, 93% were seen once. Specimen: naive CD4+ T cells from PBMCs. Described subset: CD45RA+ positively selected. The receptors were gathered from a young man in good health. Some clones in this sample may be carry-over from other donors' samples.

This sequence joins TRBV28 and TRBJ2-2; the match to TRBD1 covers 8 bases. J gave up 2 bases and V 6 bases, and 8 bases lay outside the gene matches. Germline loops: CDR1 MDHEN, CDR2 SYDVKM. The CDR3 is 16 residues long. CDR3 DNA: TGTGCCAGCAGCCCGACAGGGGTCAGCAACACCGGGGAGCTGTTTTTT. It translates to CASSPTGVSNTGELFF.

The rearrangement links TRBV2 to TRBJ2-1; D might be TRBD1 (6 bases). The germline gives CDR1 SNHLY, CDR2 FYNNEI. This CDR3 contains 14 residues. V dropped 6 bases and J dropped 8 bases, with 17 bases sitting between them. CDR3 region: CASRSWDNRDEQFF. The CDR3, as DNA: TGTGCCAGCAGGTCTTGGGACAACCGAGATGAGCAGTTCTTC.

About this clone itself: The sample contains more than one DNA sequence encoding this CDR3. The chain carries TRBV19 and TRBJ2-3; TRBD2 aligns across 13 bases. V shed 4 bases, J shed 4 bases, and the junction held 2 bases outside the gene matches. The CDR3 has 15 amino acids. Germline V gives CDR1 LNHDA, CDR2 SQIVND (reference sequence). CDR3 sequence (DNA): TGTGCCAGTAGTACCGGACTAGCGGGAGCAGATACGCAGTATTTT. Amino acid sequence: CASSTGLAGADTQYF. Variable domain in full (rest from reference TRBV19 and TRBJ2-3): DGGITQSPKYLFRKEGQNVTLSCEQNLNHDAMYWYRQDPGQGLRLIYYSQIVNDFQKGDIAEGYSVSREKKESFPLTVTSAQKNPTAFYLCASSTGLAGADTQYFGPGTRLTVL.

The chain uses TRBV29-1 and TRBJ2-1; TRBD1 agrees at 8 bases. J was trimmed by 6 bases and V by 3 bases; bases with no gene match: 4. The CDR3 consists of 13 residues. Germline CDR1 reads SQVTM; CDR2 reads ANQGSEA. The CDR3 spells CSVEQGAPNEQFF. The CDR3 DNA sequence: TGCAGCGTTGAGCAGGGGGCTCCCAATGAGCAGTTCTTC.

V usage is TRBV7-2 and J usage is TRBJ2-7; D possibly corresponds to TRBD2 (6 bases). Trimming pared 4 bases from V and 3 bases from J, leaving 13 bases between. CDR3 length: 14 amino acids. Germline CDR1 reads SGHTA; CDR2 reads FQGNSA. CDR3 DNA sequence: TGTGCCAGCAGCTCCCGGCGGGGAATCTACGAGCAGTACTTC. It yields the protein CASSSRRGIYEQYF.

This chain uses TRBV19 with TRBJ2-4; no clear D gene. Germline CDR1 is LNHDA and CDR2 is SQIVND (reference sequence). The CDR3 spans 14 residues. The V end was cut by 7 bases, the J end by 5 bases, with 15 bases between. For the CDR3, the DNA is TGTGCCAGTAAGCCCCGGGCGGTCGAAAACATTCAGTACTTC. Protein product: CASKPRAVENIQYF.

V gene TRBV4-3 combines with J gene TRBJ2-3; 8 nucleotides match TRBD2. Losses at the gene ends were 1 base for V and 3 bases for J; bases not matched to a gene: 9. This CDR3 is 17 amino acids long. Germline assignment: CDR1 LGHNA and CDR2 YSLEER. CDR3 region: CASSQGLPQRETDTQYF. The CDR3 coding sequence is TGCGCCAGCAGCCAAGGGCTCCCCCAGCGGGAGACAGATACGCAGTATTTT.

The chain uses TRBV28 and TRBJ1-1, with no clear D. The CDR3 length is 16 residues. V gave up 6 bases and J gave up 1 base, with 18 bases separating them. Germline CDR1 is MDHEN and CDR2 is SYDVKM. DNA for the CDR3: TGTGCCAGCAGCTGGGTGGCTAGGGAAAGGAACACTGAAGCTTTCTTT. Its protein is CASSWVARERNTEAFF.

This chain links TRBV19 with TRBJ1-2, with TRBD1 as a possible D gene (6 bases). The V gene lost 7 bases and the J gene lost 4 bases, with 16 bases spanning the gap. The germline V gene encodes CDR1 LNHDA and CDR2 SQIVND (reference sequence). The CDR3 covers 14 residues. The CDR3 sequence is CASTDGWGLYGYTF. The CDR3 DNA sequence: TGTGCCAGTACCGACGGTTGGGGGCTCTATGGCTACACCTTC.

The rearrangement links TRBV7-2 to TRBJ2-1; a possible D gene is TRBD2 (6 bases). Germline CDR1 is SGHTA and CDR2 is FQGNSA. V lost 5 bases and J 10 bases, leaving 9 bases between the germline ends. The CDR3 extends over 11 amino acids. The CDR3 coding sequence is TGTGCCAGCAGCGCGGGGTGGGAGCAGTTCTTC. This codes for CASSAGWEQFF.

CDR3 amino acids: CASSELSGVAETQYF. The CDR3 DNA reads as TGTGCCAGCAGCGAACTTTCGGGAGTTGCGGAGACCCAGTACTTC. This chain uses TRBV6-1 with TRBJ2-5; D perhaps matches TRBD2 (6 bases). Germline CDR1 reads MNHNS; CDR2 reads SASEGT. The V gene lost 6 bases and the J gene lost 5 bases, with 19 bases spanning the gap. The CDR3 runs to 15 residues.

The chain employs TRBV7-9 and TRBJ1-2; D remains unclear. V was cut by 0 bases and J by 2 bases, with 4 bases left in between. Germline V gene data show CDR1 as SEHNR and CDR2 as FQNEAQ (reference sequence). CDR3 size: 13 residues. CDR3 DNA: TGTGCCAGCAGCTTAGCAGAGAACTATGGCTACACCTTC. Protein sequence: CASSLAENYGYTF. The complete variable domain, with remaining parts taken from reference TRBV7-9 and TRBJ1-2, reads DTGVSQNPRHKITKRGQNVTFRCDPISEHNRLYWYRQTLGQGPEFLTYFQNEAQLEKSRLLSDRFSAERPKGSFSTLEIQRTEQGDSAMYLCASSLAENYGYTFGSGTRLTVV.

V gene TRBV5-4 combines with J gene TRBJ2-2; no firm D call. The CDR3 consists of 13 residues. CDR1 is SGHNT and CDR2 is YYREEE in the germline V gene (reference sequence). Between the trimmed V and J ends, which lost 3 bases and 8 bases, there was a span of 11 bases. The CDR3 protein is CASSSDSVGELFF. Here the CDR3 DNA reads TGTGCCAGCAGCTCCGACTCGGTTGGGGAGCTGTTTTTT.

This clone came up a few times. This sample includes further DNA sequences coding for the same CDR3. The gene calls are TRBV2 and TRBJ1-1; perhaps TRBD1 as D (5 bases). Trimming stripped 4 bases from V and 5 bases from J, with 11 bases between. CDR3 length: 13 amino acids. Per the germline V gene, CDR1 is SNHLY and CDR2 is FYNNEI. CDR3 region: CASSVGGGTEAFF. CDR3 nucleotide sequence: TGTGCCAGCAGTGTGGGGGGTGGTACTGAAGCTTTCTTT.

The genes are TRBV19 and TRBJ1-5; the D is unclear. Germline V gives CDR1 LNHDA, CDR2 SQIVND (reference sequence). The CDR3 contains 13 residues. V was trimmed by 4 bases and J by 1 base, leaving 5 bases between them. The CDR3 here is CASSSASNQPQHF. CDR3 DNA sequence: TGTGCCAGTAGTAGTGCGAGCAATCAGCCCCAGCATTTT.

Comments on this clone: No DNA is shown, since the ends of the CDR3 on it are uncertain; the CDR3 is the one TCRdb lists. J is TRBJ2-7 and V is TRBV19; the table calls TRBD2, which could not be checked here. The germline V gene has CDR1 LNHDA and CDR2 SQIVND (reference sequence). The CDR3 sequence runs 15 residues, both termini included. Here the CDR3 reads CASILASGDSYEQYF.

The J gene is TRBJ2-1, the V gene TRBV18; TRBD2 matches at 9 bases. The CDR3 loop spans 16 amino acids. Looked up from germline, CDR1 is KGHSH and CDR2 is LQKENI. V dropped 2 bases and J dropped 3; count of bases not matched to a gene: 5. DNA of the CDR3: TGTGCCAGCTCACCATCTGCGGGAGGGATCTACAATGAGCAGTTCTTC. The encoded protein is CASSPSAGGIYNEQFF. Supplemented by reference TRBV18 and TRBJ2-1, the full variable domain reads NAGVMQNPRHLVRRRGQEARLRCSPMKGHSHVYWYRQLPEEGLKFMVYLQKENIIDESGMPKERFSAEFPKEGPSILRIQQVVRGDSAAYFCASSPSAGGIYNEQFFGPGTRLTVL.

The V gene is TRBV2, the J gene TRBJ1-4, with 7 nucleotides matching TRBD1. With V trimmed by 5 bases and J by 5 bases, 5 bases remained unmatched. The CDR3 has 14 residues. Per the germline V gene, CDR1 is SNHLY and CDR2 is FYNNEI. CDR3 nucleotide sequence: TGTGCCAGCAGTCAGGGGGGACGAAATGAAAAACTGTTTTTT. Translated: CASSQGGRNEKLFF.

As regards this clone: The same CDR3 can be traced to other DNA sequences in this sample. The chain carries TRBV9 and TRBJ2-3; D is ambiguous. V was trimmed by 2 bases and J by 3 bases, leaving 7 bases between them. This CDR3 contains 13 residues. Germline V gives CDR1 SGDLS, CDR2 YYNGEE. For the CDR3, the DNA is TGTGCCAGCAGCGTGGGCTTTACAGATACGCAGTATTTT. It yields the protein CASSVGFTDTQYF.

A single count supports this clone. The chain's CDR3 is CAWSVIRSSLNTEAFF. The CDR3 DNA sequence: TGTGCCTGGAGTGTAATCAGGAGCTCTTTGAACACTGAAGCTTTCTTT. This chain connects TRBV30 to TRBJ1-1; D not resolved. Trimming pared 0 bases from V and 0 bases from J, leaving 14 bases between. Germline values: CDR1 GTSNPN, CDR2 SVGIG (reference sequence). The CDR3 length is 16 residues.

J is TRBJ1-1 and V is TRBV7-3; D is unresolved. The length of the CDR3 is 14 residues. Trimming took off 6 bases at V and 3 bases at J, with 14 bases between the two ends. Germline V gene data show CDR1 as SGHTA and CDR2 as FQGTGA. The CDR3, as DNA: TGTGCCAGCAGGTCCGACGGACGGGACACTGAAGCTTTCTTT. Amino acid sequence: CASRSDGRDTEAFF.

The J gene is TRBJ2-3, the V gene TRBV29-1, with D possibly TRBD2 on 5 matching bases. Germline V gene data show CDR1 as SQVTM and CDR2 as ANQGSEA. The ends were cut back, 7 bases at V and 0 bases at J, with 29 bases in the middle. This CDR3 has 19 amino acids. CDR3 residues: CSAQGLTRGAPASTDTQYF. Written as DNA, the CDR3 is TGCAGCGCCCAAGGCCTAACTAGAGGCGCACCCGCTAGCACAGATACGCAGTATTTT.

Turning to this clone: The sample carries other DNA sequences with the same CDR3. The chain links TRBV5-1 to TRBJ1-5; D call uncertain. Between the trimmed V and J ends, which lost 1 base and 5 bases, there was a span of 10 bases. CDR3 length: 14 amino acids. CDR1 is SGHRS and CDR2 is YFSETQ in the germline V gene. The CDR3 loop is CASSLTGNDQPQHF. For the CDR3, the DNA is TGCGCCAGCAGCTTGACGGGGAATGATCAGCCCCAGCATTTT.

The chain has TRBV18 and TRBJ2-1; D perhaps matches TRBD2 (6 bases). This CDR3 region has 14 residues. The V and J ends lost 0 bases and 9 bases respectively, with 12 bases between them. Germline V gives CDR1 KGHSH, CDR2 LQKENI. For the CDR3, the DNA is TGTGCCAGCTCACCACCCGTACGGGAGATTGAGCAGTTCTTC. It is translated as CASSPPVREIEQFF. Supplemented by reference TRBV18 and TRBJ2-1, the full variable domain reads NAGVMQNPRHLVRRRGQEARLRCSPMKGHSHVYWYRQLPEEGLKFMVYLQKENIIDESGMPKERFSAEFPKEGPSILRIQQVVRGDSAAYFCASSPPVREIEQFFGPGTRLTVL.

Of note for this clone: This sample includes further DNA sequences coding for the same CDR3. The CDR3 protein is CASSPGQGQPQHF. CDR3 DNA sequence: TGCGCCAGCAGCCCCGGTCAGGGGCAGCCCCAGCATTTT. This chain uses TRBV5-1 with TRBJ1-5, with a possible D match to TRBD1 (6 bases). This CDR3 spans 13 amino acids. Germline CDR1 is SGHRS and CDR2 is YFSETQ. Trimming took 4 bases from V and 7 from J, leaving 12 bases between them.

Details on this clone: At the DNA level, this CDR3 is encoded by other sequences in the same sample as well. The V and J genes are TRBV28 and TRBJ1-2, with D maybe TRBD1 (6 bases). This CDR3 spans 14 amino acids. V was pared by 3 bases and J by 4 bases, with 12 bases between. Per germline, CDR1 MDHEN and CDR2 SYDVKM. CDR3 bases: TGTGCCAGCAGTTTTTCAGGGGCAGGCTATGGCTACACCTTC. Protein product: CASSFSGAGYGYTF.